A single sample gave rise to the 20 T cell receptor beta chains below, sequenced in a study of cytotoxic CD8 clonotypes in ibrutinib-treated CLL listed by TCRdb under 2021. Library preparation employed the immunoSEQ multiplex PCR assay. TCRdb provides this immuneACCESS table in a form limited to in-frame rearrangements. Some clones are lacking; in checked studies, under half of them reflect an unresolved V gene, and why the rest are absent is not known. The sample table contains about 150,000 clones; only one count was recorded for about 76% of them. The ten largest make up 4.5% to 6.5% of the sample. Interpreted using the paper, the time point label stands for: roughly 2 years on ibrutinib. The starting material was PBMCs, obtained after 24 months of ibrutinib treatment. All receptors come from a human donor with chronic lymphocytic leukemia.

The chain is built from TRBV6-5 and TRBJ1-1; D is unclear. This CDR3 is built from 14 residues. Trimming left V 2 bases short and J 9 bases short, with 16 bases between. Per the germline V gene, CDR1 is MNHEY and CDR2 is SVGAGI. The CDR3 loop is CASSYLGLPRKAFF. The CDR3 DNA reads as TGTGCCAGCAGTTACCTGGGCTTACCGCGCAAAGCTTTCTTT.

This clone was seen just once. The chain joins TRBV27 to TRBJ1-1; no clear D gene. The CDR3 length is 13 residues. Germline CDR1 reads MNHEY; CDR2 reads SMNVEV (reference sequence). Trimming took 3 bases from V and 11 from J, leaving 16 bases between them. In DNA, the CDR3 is TGTGCCAGCAGTTTCCACCCAAGGGTCCCTGCTTTCTTT. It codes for CASSFHPRVPAFF.

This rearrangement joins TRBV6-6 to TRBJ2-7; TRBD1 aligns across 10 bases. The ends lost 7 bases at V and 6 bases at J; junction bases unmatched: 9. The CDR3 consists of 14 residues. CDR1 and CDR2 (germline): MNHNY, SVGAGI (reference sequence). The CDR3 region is CASNRDRGGPEQYF. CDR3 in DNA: TGTGCCAGCAACCGGGACAGGGGAGGACCCGAGCAGTACTTC.

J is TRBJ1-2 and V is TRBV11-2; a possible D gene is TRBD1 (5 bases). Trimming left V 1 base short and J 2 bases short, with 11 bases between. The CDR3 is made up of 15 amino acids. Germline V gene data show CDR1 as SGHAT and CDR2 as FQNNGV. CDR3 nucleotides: TGTGCCAGCAGCTTAGCGGGAGGGGCAAACTATGGCTACACCTTC. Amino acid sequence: CASSLAGGANYGYTF.

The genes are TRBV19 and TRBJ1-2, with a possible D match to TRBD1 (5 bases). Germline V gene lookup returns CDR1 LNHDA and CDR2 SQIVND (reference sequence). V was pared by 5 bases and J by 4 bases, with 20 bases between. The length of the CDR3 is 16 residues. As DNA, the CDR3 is TGTGCCAGTAGTCCCCTCCGGGCAGGGCGAATCTATGGCTACACCTTC. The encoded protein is CASSPLRAGRIYGYTF.

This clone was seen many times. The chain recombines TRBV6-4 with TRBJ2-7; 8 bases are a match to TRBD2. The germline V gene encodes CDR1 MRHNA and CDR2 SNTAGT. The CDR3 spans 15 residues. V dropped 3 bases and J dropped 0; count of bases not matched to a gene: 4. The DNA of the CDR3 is TGTGCCAGCAGTGAACTAGCGGACAGCTCCTACGAGCAGTACTTC. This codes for CASSELADSSYEQYF.

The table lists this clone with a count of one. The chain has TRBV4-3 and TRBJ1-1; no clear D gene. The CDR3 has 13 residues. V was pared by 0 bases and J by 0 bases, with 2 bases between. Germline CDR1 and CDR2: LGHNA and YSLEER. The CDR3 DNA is TGCGCCAGCAGCCAAGATTTGAACACTGAAGCTTTCTTT. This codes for CASSQDLNTEAFF.

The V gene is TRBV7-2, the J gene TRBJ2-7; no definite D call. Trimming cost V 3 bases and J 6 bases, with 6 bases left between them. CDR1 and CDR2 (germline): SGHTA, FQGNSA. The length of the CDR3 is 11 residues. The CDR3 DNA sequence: TGTGCCAGCAGCTTGGTTGTCGAGCAGTACTTC. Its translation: CASSLVVEQYF.

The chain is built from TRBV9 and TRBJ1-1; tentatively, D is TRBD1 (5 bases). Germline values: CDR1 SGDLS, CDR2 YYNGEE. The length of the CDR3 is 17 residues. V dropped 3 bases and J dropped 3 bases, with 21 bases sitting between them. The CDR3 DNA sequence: TGTGCCAGCAGCGCCCGAACTGGGGGGTTGGGCGACACTGAAGCTTTCTTT. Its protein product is CASSARTGGLGDTEAFF.

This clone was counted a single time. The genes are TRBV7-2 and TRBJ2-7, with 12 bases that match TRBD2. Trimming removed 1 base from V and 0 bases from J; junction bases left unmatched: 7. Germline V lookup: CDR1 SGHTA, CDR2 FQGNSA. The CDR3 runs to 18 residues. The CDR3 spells CASSLVGGTSGSSYEQYF. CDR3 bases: TGTGCCAGCAGCTTAGTGGGGGGGACTAGCGGGTCCTCCTACGAGCAGTACTTC.

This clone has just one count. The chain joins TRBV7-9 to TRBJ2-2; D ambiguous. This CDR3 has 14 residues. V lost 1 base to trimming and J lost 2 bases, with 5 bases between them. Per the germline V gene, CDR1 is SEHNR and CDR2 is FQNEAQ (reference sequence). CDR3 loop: CASSLDTNTGELFF. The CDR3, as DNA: TGTGCCAGCAGCTTAGACACCAACACCGGGGAGCTGTTTTTT.

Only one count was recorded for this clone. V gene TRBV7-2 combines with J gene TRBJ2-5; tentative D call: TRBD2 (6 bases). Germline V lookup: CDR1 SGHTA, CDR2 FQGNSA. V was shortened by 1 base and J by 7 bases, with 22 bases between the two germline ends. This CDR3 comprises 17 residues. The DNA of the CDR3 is TGTGCCAGCAGCTTAGGGGTGGTGGGAGGCCCTGGGGCGACCCAGTACTTC. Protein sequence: CASSLGVVGGPGATQYF.

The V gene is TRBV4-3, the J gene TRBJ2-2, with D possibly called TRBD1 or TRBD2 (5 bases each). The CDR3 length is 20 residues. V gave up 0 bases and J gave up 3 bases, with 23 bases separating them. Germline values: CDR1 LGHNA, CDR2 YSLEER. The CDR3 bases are TGCGCCAGCAGCCAAGATCGCTTCGGACGTGGGACCTCGGACACCGGGGAGCTGTTTTTT. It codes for CASSQDRFGRGTSDTGELFF.

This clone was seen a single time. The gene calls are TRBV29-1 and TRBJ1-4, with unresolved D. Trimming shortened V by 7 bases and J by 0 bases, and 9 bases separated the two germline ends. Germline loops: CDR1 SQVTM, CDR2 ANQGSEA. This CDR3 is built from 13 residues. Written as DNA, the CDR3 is TGCAGCGCCCAAGCTGCAACTAATGAAAAACTGTTTTTT. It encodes CSAQAATNEKLFF.

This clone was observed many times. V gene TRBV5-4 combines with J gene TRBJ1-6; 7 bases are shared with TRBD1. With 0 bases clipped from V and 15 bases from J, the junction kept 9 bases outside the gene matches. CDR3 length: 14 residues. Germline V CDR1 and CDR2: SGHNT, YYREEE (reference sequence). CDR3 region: CASSLGGDGQVLHF. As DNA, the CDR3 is TGTGCCAGCAGCTTGGGGGGGGACGGACAGGTCCTCCACTTT.

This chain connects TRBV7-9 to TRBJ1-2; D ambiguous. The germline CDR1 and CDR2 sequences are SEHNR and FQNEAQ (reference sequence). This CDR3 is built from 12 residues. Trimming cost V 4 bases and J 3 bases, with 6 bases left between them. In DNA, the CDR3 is TGTGCCAGCAGCTCTCAGTACTATGGCTACACCTTC. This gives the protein CASSSQYYGYTF.

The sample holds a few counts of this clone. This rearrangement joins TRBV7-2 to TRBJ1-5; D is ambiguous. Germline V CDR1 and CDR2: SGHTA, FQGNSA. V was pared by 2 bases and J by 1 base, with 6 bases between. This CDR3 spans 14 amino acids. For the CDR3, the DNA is TGTGCCAGCAGCTTATCCACCAGCAATCAGCCCCAGCATTTT. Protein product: CASSLSTSNQPQHF.

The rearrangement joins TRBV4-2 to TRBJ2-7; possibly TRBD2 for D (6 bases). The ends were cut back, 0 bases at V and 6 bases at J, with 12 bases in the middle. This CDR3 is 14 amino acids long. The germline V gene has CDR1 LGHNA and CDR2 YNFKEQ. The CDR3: CASSQDWGVGEQYF. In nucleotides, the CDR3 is TGTGCCAGCAGCCAAGATTGGGGGGTTGGCGAGCAGTACTTC.

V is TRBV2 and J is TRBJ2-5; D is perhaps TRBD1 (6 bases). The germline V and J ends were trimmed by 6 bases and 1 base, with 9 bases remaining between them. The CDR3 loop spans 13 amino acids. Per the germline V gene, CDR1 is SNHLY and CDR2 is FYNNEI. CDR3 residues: CASRKDSQETQYF. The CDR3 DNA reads TGTGCCAGCAGAAAGGACAGCCAAGAGACCCAGTACTTC. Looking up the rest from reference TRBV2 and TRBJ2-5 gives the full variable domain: EPEVTQTPSHQVTQMGQEVILRCVPISNHLYFYWYRQILGQKVEFLVSFYNNEISEKSEIFDDQFSVERPDGSNFTLKIRSTKLEDSAMYFCASRKDSQETQYFGPGTRLLVL.

The CDR3, as DNA: TGTGCCAGCTACCCGGACGGACCCATCTTAACGGGCCCACACACAGATACGCAGTATTTT. Translating it yields CASYPDGPILTGPHTDTQYF. This chain connects TRBV18 to TRBJ2-3, with D unresolved. V was trimmed by 7 bases and J by 2 bases, leaving 31 bases between them. This CDR3 spans 20 amino acids. Germline V CDR1 and CDR2: KGHSH, LQKENI.